The 13 T cell receptor beta chains given below trace back to one sample, sequenced in a study of identifying expanded T cells in peripheral blood. Clones were read by immunoSEQ multiplex PCR, and TCRdb kept only the in-frame ones, dropping some. The profile shows 85,000 to 90,000 clones, around 87% of them singletons. The sequencing sample was made of blood. The receptors were gathered from a person aged 18 to 75 in good health.

This clone was picked up one time. The rearrangement links TRBV7-2 to TRBJ2-6; the D gene is possibly TRBD1 (5 bases). Germline values: CDR1 SGHTA, CDR2 FQGNSA. The CDR3 spans 16 residues. V was pared by 4 bases and J by 0 bases, with 10 bases between. The CDR3 bases are TGTGCCAGCAGCTCAGGACACTTCTCTGGGGCCAACGTCCTGACTTTC. It is translated as CASSSGHFSGANVLTF.

This clone occurred a few times. The chain joins TRBV7-2 to TRBJ1-3; no reliable D call. Germline assignment: CDR1 SGHTA and CDR2 FQGNSA. The V end was cut by 7 bases, the J end by 7 bases, with 8 bases between. The CDR3 consists of 11 residues. The CDR3 sequence: CASTRWNTIYF. The DNA for the CDR3 is TGTGCCAGCACCAGGTGGAACACCATATATTTT. The whole variable domain, filled in from reference TRBV7-2 and TRBJ1-3, reads GAGVSQSPSNKVTEKGKDVELRCDPISGHTALYWYRQSLGQGLEFLIYFQGNSAPDKSGLPSDRFSAERTGGSVSTLTIQRTQQEDSAVYLCASTRWNTIYFGEGSWLTVV.

The rearrangement links TRBV4-3 to TRBJ1-1, with no clear D. Germline CDR1 is LGHNA and CDR2 is YSLEER. Deletions cut 1 base from V and 0 bases from J, with 12 bases between. The CDR3 is 16 amino acids. CDR3 DNA: TGCGCCAGCAGCCAAGCTACGGTGCTTATGAACACTGAAGCTTTCTTT. Its translation: CASSQATVLMNTEAFF.

This sequence joins TRBV28 and TRBJ2-6; no firm D call. This CDR3 is 16 amino acids long. CDR1 is MDHEN, CDR2 SYDVKM, per germline. Trimming pared 5 bases from V and 0 bases from J, leaving 11 bases between. Written as DNA, the CDR3 is TGTGCCAGCAGTCCTGTGGGGTTCTCTGGGGCCAACGTCCTGACTTTC. Translation gives CASSPVGFSGANVLTF.

The rearrangement joins TRBV18 to TRBJ2-7, with 7 nucleotides matching TRBD2. V trimming: 0 bases; J trimming: 4 bases; junction bases outside the gene matches: 6. Germline CDR1 is KGHSH and CDR2 is LQKENI. The CDR3 is 15 amino acids. This CDR3 reads CASSPPPGGEYEQYF. As DNA, the CDR3 is TGTGCCAGCTCACCACCCCCTGGGGGGGAATACGAGCAGTACTTC.

This clone showed up just once. The gene calls are TRBV5-6 and TRBJ2-7; 13 bases match TRBD2. The V gene end was trimmed by 5 bases and the J gene end by 3 bases; junction bases not matched to a gene: 5. This CDR3 contains 15 residues. CDR1 is SGHDT and CDR2 is YYEEEE in the germline V gene. CDR3 DNA sequence: TGTGCCAGCAGGATGACTAGCGGGGGGCTCTACGAGCAGTACTTC. This encodes CASRMTSGGLYEQYF. Full variable domain (outside the CDR3, taken from reference TRBV5-6 and TRBJ2-7): DAGVTQSPTHLIKTRGQQVTLRCSPKSGHDTVSWYQQALGQGPQFIFQYYEEEERQRGNFPDRFSGHQFPNYSSELNVNALLLGDSALYLCASRMTSGGLYEQYFGPGTRLTVT.

The CDR3 is CASRLDRNYGYTF. DNA for the CDR3: TGTGCCAGCAGACTGGACAGGAACTATGGCTACACCTTC. The chain joins TRBV6-6 to TRBJ1-2; TRBD1 matches at 7 bases. The germline gives CDR1 MNHNY, CDR2 SVGAGI (reference sequence). The CDR3 covers 13 residues. The V and J ends lost 6 bases and 2 bases, in that order; junction bases with no gene match: 3.

The chain couples TRBV5-1 to TRBJ1-1, with a weak D call TRBD1 (5 bases). Trimming left V 3 bases short and J 3 bases short, with 15 bases between. Germline loops: CDR1 SGHRS, CDR2 YFSETQ. The CDR3 has 15 residues. The chain's CDR3 is CASSSRVGGDTEAFF. The CDR3 DNA reads TGCGCCAGCAGCTCGAGGGTTGGGGGAGACACTGAAGCTTTCTTT.

This clone was picked up one time. The V and J genes are TRBV7-9 and TRBJ2-3; the D gene is possibly TRBD2 (5 bases). Trimming stripped 5 bases from V and 4 bases from J, with 13 bases between. This CDR3 comprises 14 residues. Germline CDR1 SEHNR, CDR2 FQNEAQ (reference sequence). The DNA for the CDR3 is TGTGCCAGCAGCCTGAGTCGGGAAGCAGATACGCAGTATTTT. Translation: CASSLSREADTQYF. The full variable domain, in which reference TRBV7-9 and TRBJ2-3 provide the parts outside the CDR3, is DTGVSQNPRHKITKRGQNVTFRCDPISEHNRLYWYRQTLGQGPEFLTYFQNEAQLEKSRLLSDRFSAERPKGSFSTLEIQRTEQGDSAMYLCASSLSREADTQYFGPGTRLTVL.

The chain is built from TRBV5-6 and TRBJ1-2, with D possibly TRBD1 on 6 matching bases. Germline CDR1 is SGHDT and CDR2 is YYEEEE. Trimming took off 6 bases at V and 3 bases at J, with 15 bases between the two ends. CDR3 length: 14 amino acids. The DNA of the CDR3 is TGTGCCAGCAACCTCTTAGGGGGGGACTATGGCTACACCTTC. Its translation is CASNLLGGDYGYTF.

The rearrangement joins TRBV30 to TRBJ1-1, with D unclear. This CDR3 spans 13 amino acids. CDR1 is GTSNPN and CDR2 is SVGIG in the germline V gene (reference sequence). V gave up 2 bases and J gave up 5 bases, with 12 bases separating them. CDR3 bases: TGTGCCTGGAGTATCCTGGGAAGGACTGAAGCTTTCTTT. This gives the protein CAWSILGRTEAFF.

This chain uses TRBV5-1 with TRBJ1-5; tentative D call: TRBD1 (5 bases). This CDR3 has 18 amino acids. V lost 6 bases to trimming and J lost 0 bases, with 22 bases between them. Germline CDR1 SGHRS, CDR2 YFSETQ. CDR3 in amino acids: CASTLLSLGHPSNQPQHF. The CDR3 coding sequence is TGCGCCAGCACCCTTCTAAGTCTCGGACATCCTAGCAATCAGCCCCAGCATTTT.

This chain joins TRBV30 and TRBJ1-1, with D unresolved. Germline lookup yields CDR1 GTSNPN and CDR2 SVGIG (reference sequence). V lost 5 bases, J lost 1 base, and 5 bases lay in between. This CDR3 is 11 amino acids long. CDR3 coding DNA: TGTGCCTGGGGCAGGAACACTGAAGCTTTCTTT. This translates into CAWGRNTEAFF.